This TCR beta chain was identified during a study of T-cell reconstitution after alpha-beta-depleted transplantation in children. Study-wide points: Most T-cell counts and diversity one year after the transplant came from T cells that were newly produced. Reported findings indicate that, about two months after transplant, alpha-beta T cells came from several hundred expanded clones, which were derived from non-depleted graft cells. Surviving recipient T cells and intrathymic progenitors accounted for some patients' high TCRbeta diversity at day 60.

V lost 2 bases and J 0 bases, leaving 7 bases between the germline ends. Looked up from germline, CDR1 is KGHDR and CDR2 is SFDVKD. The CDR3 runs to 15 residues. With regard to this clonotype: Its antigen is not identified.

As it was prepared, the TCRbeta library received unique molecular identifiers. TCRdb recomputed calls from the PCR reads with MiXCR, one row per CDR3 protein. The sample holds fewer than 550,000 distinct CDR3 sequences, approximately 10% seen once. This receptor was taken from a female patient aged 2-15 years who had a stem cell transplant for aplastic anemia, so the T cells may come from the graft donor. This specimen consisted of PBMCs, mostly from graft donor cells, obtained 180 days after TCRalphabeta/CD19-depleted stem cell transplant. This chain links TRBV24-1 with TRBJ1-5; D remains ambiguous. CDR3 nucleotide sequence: TGTGCCACCAGTGATTGGAGTAATAGCAATCAGCCCCAGCATTTT. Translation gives CATSDWSNSNQPQHF.